This entry lists 22 T cell receptor beta chains sequenced from one sample in a study of T cell responses to AZD1222 COVID-19 vaccine. Clones were read by immunoSEQ multiplex PCR, and TCRdb kept only the in-frame ones, dropping some. The top ten clones hold 3.1% of a sample with 110,000 to 150,000 clones, 70% to 90% of them seen once. The material sequenced was peripheral blood, taken 28 days after the second AZD1222 dose. Receptors originate from an adult who received the AZD1222 COVID-19 vaccine.

The chain carries TRBV10-3 and TRBJ1-2, with D perhaps matching TRBD1 (5 bases). From germline, CDR1 is ENHRY and CDR2 SYGVKD. The CDR3 consists of 16 residues. V was pared by 3 bases and J by 0 bases, with 14 bases between. The CDR3 here is CAISDGAASSNYGYTF. CDR3 in DNA: TGTGCCATCAGTGACGGGGCAGCCTCCTCTAACTATGGCTACACCTTC.

As to this clone: Relative to the germline gene, one junction end is altered; a read error may explain this. The CDR3 DNA reads TGTGCTAGCAGCTTCCTAGGGAGAGGGGAGACCCAGTACTTC. This translates into CASSFLGRGETQYF. The chain is built from TRBV7-7 and TRBJ2-5, with TRBD2 as a possible D gene (5 bases). The CDR3 runs to 14 residues. Germline V gives CDR1 SSHAT, CDR2 FNYEAQ (reference sequence).

This sequence joins TRBV5-1 and TRBJ2-1; 10 nucleotides align to TRBD1. The CDR3 sequence is 15 residues long. The V gene's germline CDR1 is SGHRS and CDR2 YFSETQ. V shed 3 bases, J shed 3 bases, and the junction held 3 bases outside the gene matches. The CDR3 sequence is CASSYGQGVYNEQFF. DNA of the CDR3: TGCGCCAGCAGCTATGGACAGGGGGTCTACAATGAGCAGTTCTTC. Together with reference TRBV5-1 and TRBJ2-1, the CDR3 gives the full variable domain: KAGVTQTPRYLIKTRGQQVTLSCSPISGHRSVSWYQQTPGQGLQFLFEYFSETQRNKGNFPGRFSGRQFSNSRSEMNVSTLELGDSALYLCASSYGQGVYNEQFFGPGTRLTVL.

The chain links TRBV20-1 to TRBJ2-7; a weak D match, TRBD2 (5 bases). V lost 3 bases, J lost 7 bases, and 13 bases lay in between. The germline gives CDR1 DFQATT, CDR2 SNEGSKA (reference sequence). CDR3 length: 12 amino acids. In DNA, the CDR3 is TGCAGTGCTAGTCGGCCGGGCGGGGAGCAGTACTTC. Protein: CSASRPGGEQYF.

The rearrangement uses TRBV28 and TRBJ1-5; D unclear. V lost 5 bases to trimming and J lost 3 bases, with 17 bases between them. Germline-derived CDR1 and CDR2 are MDHEN and SYDVKM. The CDR3 is 16 residues long. The CDR3 nucleotides are TGTGCCAGCAGTCCCCGCCTCCAATTGAACAATCAGCCCCAGCATTTT. Translated, it gives CASSPRLQLNNQPQHF.

The chain links TRBV5-1 to TRBJ2-2, with D possibly being TRBD1 (6 bases). The V gene lost 2 bases and the J gene lost 6 bases, with 11 bases spanning the gap. This CDR3 contains 14 residues. CDR1 and CDR2 from the germline V gene are SGHRS and YFSETQ. CDR3 DNA sequence: TGCGCCAGCAGCTTACAGGGTAGTCCCGGGGAGCTGTTTTTT. Protein product: CASSLQGSPGELFF.

Only one count was recorded for this clone. The V and J genes are TRBV5-8 and TRBJ2-1; the D is unclear. The germline V gene has CDR1 SGHTS and CDR2 YDEGEE. Trimming cost V 2 bases and J 6 bases, with 6 bases left between them. This CDR3 region has 12 residues. The CDR3 DNA is TGTGCCAGCAGCTTAACGGGCAATGAGCAGTTCTTC. Translated: CASSLTGNEQFF.

This chain uses TRBV11-3 with TRBJ2-1; the match to TRBD2 covers 10 bases. The CDR3 runs to 15 residues. V lost 2 bases and J lost 10; bases outside the gene matches: 8. Germline V lookup: CDR1 SGHNT, CDR2 YENEEA. The CDR3 here is CASSLTAGGHSEQFF. In DNA form, the CDR3 reads TGTGCCAGCAGCTTAACAGCGGGAGGGCATAGCGAGCAGTTCTTC.

The chain recombines TRBV18 with TRBJ2-5, with a possible D match to TRBD2 (5 bases). Germline V gives CDR1 KGHSH, CDR2 LQKENI. Trimming removed 1 base at V and 4 bases at J, with 7 bases between. The CDR3 length is 13 residues. The CDR3 region has the DNA TGTGCCAGCTCACCACACAGCGGAGAGACCCAGTACTTC. Translating gives CASSPHSGETQYF.

The V and J genes are TRBV5-1 and TRBJ2-1, with TRBD2 matching over 10 bases. After removal of 5 bases from V and 4 bases from J, the junction contained 3 bases not matched to a gene. This CDR3 comprises 14 residues. Germline V lookup: CDR1 SGHRS, CDR2 YFSETQ. In DNA, the CDR3 is TGCGCCAGCAGGGTAGCGGGAGGATACAATGAGCAGTTCTTC. Protein sequence: CASRVAGGYNEQFF.

CDR3 nucleotides: TGTGCCAGGAGCCGGGGGGGAGAGACCCAGTACTTC. Translation gives CARSRGGETQYF. The chain joins TRBV28 to TRBJ2-5; 8 bases fit TRBD2. Germline CDR1 MDHEN, CDR2 SYDVKM. The CDR3 is 12 residues long. The V gene end was trimmed by 9 bases and the J gene end by 4 bases; junction bases not matched to a gene: 4.

The chain has TRBV29-1 and TRBJ1-6; a possible D gene is TRBD1 (6 bases). Germline assignment: CDR1 SQVTM and CDR2 ANQGSEA. The CDR3 runs to 13 residues. For the CDR3, the DNA is TGCAGTGCTCGGGAACAGGGTAATTCACCCCTCCACTTT. This encodes CSAREQGNSPLHF.

The chain links TRBV28 to TRBJ1-5; 7 nucleotides match TRBD1. The V gene's germline CDR1 is MDHEN and CDR2 SYDVKM. V lost 3 bases, J lost 0 bases, and 8 bases stayed unmatched. The CDR3 consists of 17 residues. CDR3 nucleotide sequence: TGTGCCAGCAGTTTCCCCAGGGGGGGAAATAGCAATCAGCCCCAGCATTTT. Amino acids: CASSFPRGGNSNQPQHF.

V gene TRBV3-1 (or the pseudogene TRBV3-2) combines with J gene TRBJ2-6, with D hard to call. V shed 1 base and J shed 2 bases, with 0 bases lying between them. The germline V gene has CDR1 LGHDT and CDR2 YNNKEL (reference sequence). The CDR3 has 13 amino acids. The CDR3 loop reads CASSQAGANVLTF. Written as DNA, the CDR3 is TGTGCCAGCAGCCAAGCTGGGGCCAACGTCCTGACTTTC.

The J gene is TRBJ1-1, the V gene TRBV7-9; 8 nucleotides line up with TRBD1. From germline, CDR1 is SEHNR and CDR2 FQNEAQ (reference sequence). Trimming took 4 bases from V and 0 from J; bases not matched to a gene: 7. This CDR3 region has 16 residues. CDR3 sequence reads: CASSSLTGDMNTEAFF. CDR3 nucleotide sequence: TGTGCCAGCAGCTCTTTGACAGGGGACATGAACACTGAAGCTTTCTTT. Complete variable domain (other parts from reference TRBV7-9 and TRBJ1-1): DTGVSQNPRHKITKRGQNVTFRCDPISEHNRLYWYRQTLGQGPEFLTYFQNEAQLEKSRLLSDRFSAERPKGSFSTLEIQRTEQGDSAMYLCASSSLTGDMNTEAFFGQGTRLTVV.

The chain employs TRBV3-1 (or the pseudogene TRBV3-2) and TRBJ2-3; possibly TRBD1 for D (7 bases). The CDR3 runs 16 residues. Germline CDR1 is LGHDT and CDR2 is YNNKEL (reference sequence). The germline V and J ends were trimmed by 3 bases and 4 bases, with 17 bases remaining between them. CDR3 sequence reads: CASSQDQGGLADTQYF. In DNA form, the CDR3 reads TGTGCCAGCAGCCAGGACCAGGGGGGCCTCGCAGATACGCAGTATTTT.

The chain uses TRBV7-2 and TRBJ2-2; 7 nucleotides align to TRBD1. The V gene's germline CDR1 is SGHTA and CDR2 FQGNSA. V dropped 3 bases and J dropped 4; count of bases not matched to a gene: 5. The CDR3 is 15 amino acids. In nucleotides, the CDR3 is TGTGCCAGCAGCTTCCCTGGGACAGTCACCGGGGAGCTGTTTTTT. It is translated as CASSFPGTVTGELFF.

This clone has a single count. The rearrangement uses TRBV28 and TRBJ2-7; D is unclear. Germline V lookup: CDR1 MDHEN, CDR2 SYDVKM. This CDR3 contains 14 residues. V lost 5 bases and J lost 0, with 11 bases in between. The CDR3 nucleotides read TGTGCCAGCAGTCTCCCTAAGGGCTCCTACGAGCAGTACTTC. Translation: CASSLPKGSYEQYF.

The chain combines TRBV18 with TRBJ2-1; 14 bases line up with TRBD2. The CDR3 sequence is 16 residues long. The V and J ends lost 6 bases and 9 bases, in that order; junction bases with no gene match: 10. Germline loops: CDR1 KGHSH, CDR2 LQKENI. The CDR3 bases are TGTGCCAGCTCGCAGGGACTAGCGGGGGCATACGGTGAGCAGTTCTTC. Amino acid sequence: CASSQGLAGAYGEQFF.

This chain uses TRBV6-5 with TRBJ2-5; 7 bases agree with TRBD2. This CDR3 comprises 15 residues. The V gene end was trimmed by 6 bases and the J gene end by 6 bases; junction bases not matched to a gene: 13. Germline values: CDR1 MNHEY, CDR2 SVGAGI. In DNA, the CDR3 is TGTGCCAGCAGCCTCGTGGGGGGGACGAGCCAGACCCAGTACTTC. It is translated as CASSLVGGTSQTQYF.

This sequence joins TRBV28 and TRBJ2-1, with TRBD1 matching 10 bases. Looked up from germline, CDR1 is MDHEN and CDR2 is SYDVKM. This CDR3 contains 16 residues. Losses at the gene ends were 4 bases for V and 0 bases for J; bases not matched to a gene: 3. The CDR3 bases are TGTGCCAGCAGTTCCTGGACAGGGGGCTCCTACAATGAGCAGTTCTTC. This translates into CASSSWTGGSYNEQFF.

The gene calls are TRBV7-2 and TRBJ2-1; D gene ambiguous. V lost 7 bases, J lost 0 bases, and 10 bases lay in between. The germline V gene has CDR1 SGHTA and CDR2 FQGNSA. The CDR3 is made up of 14 amino acids. CDR3 sequence: CASTPLNSYNEQFF. The CDR3 DNA reads as TGTGCCAGCACCCCTCTCAACTCCTACAATGAGCAGTTCTTC. Full variable domain (rest looked up from reference TRBV7-2 and TRBJ2-1): GAGVSQSPSNKVTEKGKDVELRCDPISGHTALYWYRQSLGQGLEFLIYFQGNSAPDKSGLPSDRFSAERTGGSVSTLTIQRTQQEDSAVYLCASTPLNSYNEQFFGPGTRLTVL.